Listed here is a single T cell receptor (beta chain). This entry belongs to a study of blood T cell repertoires in COVID-19. Across the whole study: Both acute and convalescent COVID-19 samples were obtained from the United States, Italy and Spain. The analysed material was cDNA or gDNA that came from T cells, B-cell-depleted T cells, or PBMCs.

Per the germline V gene, CDR1 is SGHRS and CDR2 is YFSETQ. CDR3 size: 15 residues. V lost 2 bases and J lost 7; bases outside the gene matches: 4. In the authors' methods: Researchers report that nucleated cell counts were estimated from reference gene primer amplification. Sequencing was performed with immunoSEQ multiplex PCR; in TCRdb, only in-frame clones are kept and a portion is missing. V and J calls and clone size are those listed in that table; D and trimming were worked out from the DNA. This sample yields approximately 200,000 clones, of which around 82% are seen a single time; roughly 2.4% belongs to the top ten.

The V gene is TRBV5-1, the J gene TRBJ2-1, with 12 bases identical to TRBD2. The sample comprised peripheral blood. This clonotype was sampled from a woman aged 60 to 75 with acute or convalescent COVID-19. The CDR3 DNA reads TGCGCCAGCAGCTTACTAGCGGGGGGAAAGAATGAGCAGTTCTTC. Its translation: CASSLLAGGKNEQFF.